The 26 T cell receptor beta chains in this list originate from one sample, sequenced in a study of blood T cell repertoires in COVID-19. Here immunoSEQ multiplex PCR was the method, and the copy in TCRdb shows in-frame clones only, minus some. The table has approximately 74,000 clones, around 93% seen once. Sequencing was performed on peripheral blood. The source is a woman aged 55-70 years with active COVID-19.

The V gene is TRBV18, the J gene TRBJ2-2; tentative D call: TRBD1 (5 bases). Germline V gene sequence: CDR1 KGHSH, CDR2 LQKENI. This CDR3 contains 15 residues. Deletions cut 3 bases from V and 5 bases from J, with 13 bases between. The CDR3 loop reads CASSPVSGRTGELFF. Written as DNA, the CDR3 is TGTGCCAGCTCACCTGTATCAGGGCGGACCGGGGAGCTGTTTTTT.

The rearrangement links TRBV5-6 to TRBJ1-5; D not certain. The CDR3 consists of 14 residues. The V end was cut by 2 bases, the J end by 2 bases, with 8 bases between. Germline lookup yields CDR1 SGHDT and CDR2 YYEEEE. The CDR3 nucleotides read TGTGCCAGCAGCTTTGGCCGGGGCAATCAGCCCCAGCATTTT. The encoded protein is CASSFGRGNQPQHF.

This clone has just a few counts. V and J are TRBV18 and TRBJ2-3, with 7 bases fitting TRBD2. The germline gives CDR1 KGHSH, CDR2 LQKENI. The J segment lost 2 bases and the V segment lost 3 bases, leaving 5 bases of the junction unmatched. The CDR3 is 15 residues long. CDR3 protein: CASSPWGTNTDTQYF. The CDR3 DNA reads TGTGCCAGCTCACCTTGGGGGACTAACACAGATACGCAGTATTTT. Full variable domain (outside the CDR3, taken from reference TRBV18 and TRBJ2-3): NAGVMQNPRHLVRRRGQEARLRCSPMKGHSHVYWYRQLPEEGLKFMVYLQKENIIDESGMPKERFSAEFPKEGPSILRIQQVVRGDSAAYFCASSPWGTNTDTQYFGPGTRLTVL.

The CDR3 nucleotides are TGTGCCAGCAGTCCCCGGCGAGCGGGACACTACGAGCAGTACTTC. This translates into CASSPRRAGHYEQYF. This chain uses TRBV27 with TRBJ2-7; D might be TRBD2 (7 bases). Per germline, CDR1 MNHEY and CDR2 SMNVEV (reference sequence). Trimming removed 5 bases from V and 3 bases from J, with 17 bases in between. The CDR3 covers 15 residues.

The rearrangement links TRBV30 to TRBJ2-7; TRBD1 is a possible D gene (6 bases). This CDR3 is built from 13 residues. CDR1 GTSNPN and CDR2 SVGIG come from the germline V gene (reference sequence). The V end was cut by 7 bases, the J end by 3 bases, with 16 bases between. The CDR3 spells CAFSGAARYEQYF. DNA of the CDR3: TGTGCCTTCTCAGGGGCCGCCCGCTACGAGCAGTACTTC.

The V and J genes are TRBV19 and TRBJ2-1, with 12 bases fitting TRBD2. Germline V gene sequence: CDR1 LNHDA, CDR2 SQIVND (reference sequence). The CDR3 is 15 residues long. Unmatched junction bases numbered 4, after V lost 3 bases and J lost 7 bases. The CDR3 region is CASSIGLAGMNEQFF. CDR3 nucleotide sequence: TGTGCCAGTAGTATTGGACTAGCGGGAATGAATGAGCAGTTCTTC.

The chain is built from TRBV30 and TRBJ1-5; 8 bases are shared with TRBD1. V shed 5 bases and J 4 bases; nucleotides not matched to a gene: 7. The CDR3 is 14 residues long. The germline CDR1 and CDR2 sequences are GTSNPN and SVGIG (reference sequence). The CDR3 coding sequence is TGTGCCTGGTCCCCGGGACAGGAAAATCAGCCCCAGCATTTT. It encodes CAWSPGQENQPQHF.

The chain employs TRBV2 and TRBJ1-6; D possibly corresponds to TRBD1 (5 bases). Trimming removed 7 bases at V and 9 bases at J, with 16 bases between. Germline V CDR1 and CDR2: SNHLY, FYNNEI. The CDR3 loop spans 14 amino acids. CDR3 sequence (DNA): TGTGCCAGCACCAGGGATCAACTGGGTTCACCCCTCCACTTT. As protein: CASTRDQLGSPLHF.

For the CDR3, the DNA is TGTGCCAGCAGGAAATCGCCCGGGGTCAATCAGCCCCAGCATTTT. This codes for CASRKSPGVNQPQHF. The rearrangement joins TRBV6-5 to TRBJ1-5; D unresolved. In germline, CDR1 is MNHEY, CDR2 SVGAGI. The ends were cut back, 6 bases at V and 3 bases at J, with 15 bases in the middle. This CDR3 is 15 amino acids long.

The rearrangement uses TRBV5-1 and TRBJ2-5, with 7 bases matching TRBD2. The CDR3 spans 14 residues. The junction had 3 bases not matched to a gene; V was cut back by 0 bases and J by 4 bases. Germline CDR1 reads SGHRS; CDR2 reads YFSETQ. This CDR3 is CASSLAGGLETQYF. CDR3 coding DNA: TGCGCCAGCAGCTTGGCGGGAGGATTAGAGACCCAGTACTTC.

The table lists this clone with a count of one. The DNA of the CDR3 is TGTGCCAGCACGGACGCAGGGGGCCGGTGGGATGGCTACACCTTC. Protein product: CASTDAGGRWDGYTF. The genes are TRBV19 and TRBJ1-2, with 8 bases fitting TRBD1. The CDR3 has 15 amino acids. V shed 9 bases and J 6 bases; nucleotides not matched to a gene: 15. Germline-derived CDR1 and CDR2 are LNHDA and SQIVND (reference sequence).

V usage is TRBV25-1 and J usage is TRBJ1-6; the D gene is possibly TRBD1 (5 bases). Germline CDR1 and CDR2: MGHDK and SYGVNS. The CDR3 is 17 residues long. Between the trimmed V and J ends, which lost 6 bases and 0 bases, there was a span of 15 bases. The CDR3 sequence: CASRATGAGSYNSPLHF. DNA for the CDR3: TGTGCCAGCAGAGCAACAGGAGCTGGCTCCTATAATTCACCCCTCCACTTT.

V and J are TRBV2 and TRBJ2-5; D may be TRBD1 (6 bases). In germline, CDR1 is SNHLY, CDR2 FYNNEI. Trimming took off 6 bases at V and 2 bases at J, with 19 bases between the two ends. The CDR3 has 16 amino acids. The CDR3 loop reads CASSSRGWSRQETQYF. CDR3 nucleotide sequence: TGTGCCAGCAGCTCCAGGGGTTGGTCCCGTCAAGAGACCCAGTACTTC.

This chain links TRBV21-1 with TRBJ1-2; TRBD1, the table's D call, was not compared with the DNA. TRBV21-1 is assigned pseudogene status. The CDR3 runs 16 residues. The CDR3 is CASSKERRQGNKGYTF. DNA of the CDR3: TGTGCCAGCAGCAAAGAGCGGAGACAGGGGAACAAGGGCTACACCTTC.

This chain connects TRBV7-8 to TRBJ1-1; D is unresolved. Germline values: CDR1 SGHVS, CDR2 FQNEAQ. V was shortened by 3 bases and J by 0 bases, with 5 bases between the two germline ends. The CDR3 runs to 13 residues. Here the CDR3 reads CASSFPMNTEAFF. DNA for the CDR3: TGTGCCAGCAGCTTTCCCATGAACACTGAAGCTTTCTTT.

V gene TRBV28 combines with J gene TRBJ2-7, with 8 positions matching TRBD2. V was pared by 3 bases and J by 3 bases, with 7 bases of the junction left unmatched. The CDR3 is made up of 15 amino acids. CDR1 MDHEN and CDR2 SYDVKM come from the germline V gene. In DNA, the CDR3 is TGTGCCAGCAGTTTTTCCCCGACTAGCGACTACGAGCAGTACTTC. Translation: CASSFSPTSDYEQYF.

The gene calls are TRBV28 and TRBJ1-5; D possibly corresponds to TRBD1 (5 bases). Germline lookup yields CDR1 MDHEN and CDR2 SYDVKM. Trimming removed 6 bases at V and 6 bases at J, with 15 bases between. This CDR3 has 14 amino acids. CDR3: CASRALNGGQPQHF. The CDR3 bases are TGTGCCAGCAGGGCACTAAACGGGGGTCAGCCCCAGCATTTT.

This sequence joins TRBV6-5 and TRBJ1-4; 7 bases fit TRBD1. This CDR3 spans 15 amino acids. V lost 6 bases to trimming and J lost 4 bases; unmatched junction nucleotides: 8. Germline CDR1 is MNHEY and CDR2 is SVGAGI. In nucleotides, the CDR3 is TGTGCCAGCAGAAACTTCGACAGGGATAATGAAAAACTGTTTTTT. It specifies CASRNFDRDNEKLFF.

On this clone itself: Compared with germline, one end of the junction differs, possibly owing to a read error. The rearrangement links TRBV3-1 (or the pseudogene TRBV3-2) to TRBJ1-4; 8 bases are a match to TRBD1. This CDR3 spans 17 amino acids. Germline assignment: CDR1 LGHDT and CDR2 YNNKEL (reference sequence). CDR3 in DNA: TGTGCCAGCAGCCACCTACCCCGGACAGGGTCTCCCCTGAAGGTCCTTTTT. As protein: CASSHLPRTGSPLKVLF.

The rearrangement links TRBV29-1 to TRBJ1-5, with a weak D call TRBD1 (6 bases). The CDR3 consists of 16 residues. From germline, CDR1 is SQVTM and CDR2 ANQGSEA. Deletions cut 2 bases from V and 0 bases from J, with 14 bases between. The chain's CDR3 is CSVENRADHSNQPQHF. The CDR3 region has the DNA TGCAGCGTTGAAAACAGGGCAGATCATAGCAATCAGCCCCAGCATTTT.

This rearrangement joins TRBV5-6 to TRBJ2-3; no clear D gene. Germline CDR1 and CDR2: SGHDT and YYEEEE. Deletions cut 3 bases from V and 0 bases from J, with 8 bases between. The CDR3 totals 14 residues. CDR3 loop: CASSSPLSTDTQYF. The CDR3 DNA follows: TGTGCCAGCAGCTCCCCCCTTAGCACAGATACGCAGTATTTT.

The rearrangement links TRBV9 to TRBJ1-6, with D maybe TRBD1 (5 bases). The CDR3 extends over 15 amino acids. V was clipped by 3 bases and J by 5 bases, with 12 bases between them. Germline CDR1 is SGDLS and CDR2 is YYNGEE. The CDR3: CASSARGTNNSPLHF. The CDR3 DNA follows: TGTGCCAGCAGCGCCCGGGGGACTAATAATTCACCCCTCCACTTT.

The DNA for the CDR3 is TGCGCCAGCAGTGATTTCGGGGGACCTACGAAGCAGTACTTC. It encodes CASSDFGGPTKQYF. The chain is built from TRBV10-2 and TRBJ2-7; D is possibly TRBD2 (6 bases). V was trimmed by 3 bases and J by 8 bases, leaving 17 bases between them. The CDR3 is 14 amino acids. CDR1 is WSHSY, CDR2 SAAADI, per germline.

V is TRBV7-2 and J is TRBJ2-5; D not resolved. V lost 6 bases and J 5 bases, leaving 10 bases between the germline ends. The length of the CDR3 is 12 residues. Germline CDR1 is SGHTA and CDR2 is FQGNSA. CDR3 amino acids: CASRILGETQYF. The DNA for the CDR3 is TGTGCCAGCAGAATCCTTGGCGAGACCCAGTACTTC.

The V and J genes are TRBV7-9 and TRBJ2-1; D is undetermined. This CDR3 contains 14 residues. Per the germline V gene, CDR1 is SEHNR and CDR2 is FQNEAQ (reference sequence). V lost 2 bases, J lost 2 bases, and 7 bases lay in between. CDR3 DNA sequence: TGTGCCAGCAGCTTACTGGCAGCCTACAATGAGCAGTTCTTC. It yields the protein CASSLLAAYNEQFF.

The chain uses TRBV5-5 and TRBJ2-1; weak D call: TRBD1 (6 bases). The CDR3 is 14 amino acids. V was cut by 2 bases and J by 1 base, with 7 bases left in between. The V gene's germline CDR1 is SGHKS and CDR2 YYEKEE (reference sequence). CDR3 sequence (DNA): TGTGCCAGCAGCTTCGGACAGTCCTACAATGAGCAGTTCTTC. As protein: CASSFGQSYNEQFF.